This T cell receptor (beta chain) is drawn from a study of blood T cell repertoires in COVID-19. At the level of the study: Italy, Spain and the United States were the sources of the convalescent and acute COVID-19 samples. The analysed material was cDNA or gDNA that came from T cells, B-cell-depleted T cells, or PBMCs.

Recruitment covered roughly 24 US areas and drew participants whose ages spanned roughly 18 to 100 years. The study assigned cohorts using participant-reported clinical history. Clones were sequenced by immunoSEQ multiplex PCR, and TCRdb holds only the in-frame ones, with some missing. The sample yields 140,000 to 150,000 clones, 84% seen once. The CDR3 covers 14 residues. The germline V gene encodes CDR1 LGHDT and CDR2 YNNKEL (reference sequence). The V gene lost 1 base and the J gene lost 2 bases, with 7 bases spanning the gap. Material for sequencing was PBMCs or T cells enriched from blood (not recorded which). The TCR sequence derives from a woman in her 50s with acute COVID-19. The gene calls are TRBV3-1 (or the pseudogene TRBV3-2) and TRBJ2-3, with unresolved D. CDR3 nucleotides: TGTGCCAGCAGCCAAGTTGGCTTCACAGATACGCAGTATTTT. Translating it yields CASSQVGFTDTQYF.